What follows are 26 T cell receptor beta chains derived from one specimen sequenced in a study of T cells in Graves' hyperthyroidism and ophthalmopathy. Researchers amplified the TCR beta CDR3 regions from RNA transcripts. First-round RT-PCR of the TCR CDR3 relied on the HTBI primer set. TCRdb used MiXCR to reprocess the multiplex PCR reads, holding one entry per CDR3 protein. The table includes fewer than 600,000 distinct CDR3 sequences, approximately 15% detected once. The sequencing sample was made of blood. Source of these receptors: a woman between 18 and 30 years old with Graves' hyperthyroidism.

The chain combines TRBV4-2 with TRBJ2-7; tentatively, D is TRBD1 (6 bases). With 0 bases removed from V and 2 bases from J, the gap between germline ends came to 11 bases. CDR3 size: 15 residues. The germline V gene encodes CDR1 LGHNA and CDR2 YNFKEQ. The CDR3 loop is CASSQDPGQTYEQYF. CDR3 in DNA: TGTGCCAGCAGCCAAGATCCAGGACAGACCTACGAGCAGTACTTC.

This clonotype appeared many times. This sequence joins TRBV3-1 and TRBJ1-2; the match to TRBD1 covers 7 bases. V lost 5 bases to trimming and J lost 7 bases; unmatched junction nucleotides: 7. The CDR3 has 13 amino acids. CDR1 LGHDT and CDR2 YNNKEL come from the germline V gene (reference sequence). The CDR3, as DNA: TGTGCCAGCAGCGTCCAGGGGGAAGGTGGCTACACCTTC. It specifies CASSVQGEGGYTF.

This clonotype was detected ten times or more. The rearrangement joins TRBV2 to TRBJ2-7, with 7 bases that match TRBD2. Germline V gene data show CDR1 as SNHLY and CDR2 as FYNNEI. V lost 6 bases and J lost 2; bases outside the gene matches: 13. This CDR3 is built from 16 residues. CDR3 sequence (DNA): TGTGCCAGCAGCCGCTCCGGGGCTAGCGGACCCTACGAGCAGTACTTC. Translating gives CASSRSGASGPYEQYF.

This clonotype came up many times. The chain couples TRBV6-5 to TRBJ1-1, with D possibly matching TRBD1 (5 bases). With 0 bases removed from V and 6 bases from J, the gap between germline ends came to 11 bases. The germline CDR1 and CDR2 sequences are MNHEY and SVGAGI. This CDR3 region has 14 residues. Written as DNA, the CDR3 is TGTGCCAGCAGTTACTCGCCCGGGACTCCTGAAGCTTTCTTT. Its protein is CASSYSPGTPEAFF.

This clonotype was picked up many times. This chain uses TRBV20-1 with TRBJ1-2, with a weak D call TRBD1 (6 bases). Between the trimmed V and J ends, which lost 4 bases and 4 bases, there was a span of 13 bases. The germline V gene has CDR1 DFQATT and CDR2 SNEGSKA (reference sequence). This CDR3 is built from 13 residues. In DNA, the CDR3 is TGCAGTGCTACAGGGCAGGGGACCTATGGCTACACCTTC. Its translation is CSATGQGTYGYTF.

This clonotype was detected a few times. This chain uses TRBV4-2 with TRBJ2-5; D is possibly TRBD2 (7 bases). V lost 6 bases and J lost 4, with 21 bases in between. In germline, CDR1 is LGHNA, CDR2 YNFKEQ. The CDR3 spans 16 residues. DNA of the CDR3: TGTGCCAGCAGTTACTGGTCCGGGGGGCCGGGAGAGACCCAGTACTTC. The encoded protein is CASSYWSGGPGETQYF.

This clonotype showed up many times. The J gene is TRBJ1-1, the V gene TRBV11-1; 7 nucleotides line up with TRBD1. The CDR3 runs to 11 residues. Germline V gene sequence: CDR1 SGHAT, CDR2 FQDESV (reference sequence). V was pared by 5 bases and J by 8 bases, with 2 bases of the junction left unmatched. CDR3 sequence reads: CASSGGQEAFF. CDR3 nucleotide sequence: TGTGCCAGCAGCGGGGGACAGGAAGCTTTCTTT. Combining the CDR3 with reference TRBV11-1 and TRBJ1-1 gives the whole variable domain EAEVAQSPRYKITEKSQAVAFWCDPISGHATLYWYRQILGQGPELLVQFQDESVVDDSQLPKDRFSAERLKGVDSTLKIQPAELGDSAMYLCASSGGQEAFFGQGTRLTVV.

This clonotype was seen ten or more times. The chain is built from TRBV2 and TRBJ2-7; the D is unclear. The CDR3 is made up of 11 amino acids. CDR1 is SNHLY and CDR2 is FYNNEI in the germline V gene. Between the trimmed V and J ends, which lost 7 bases and 1 base, there was a span of 5 bases. The CDR3 nucleotides read TGTGCCAGCACGGGTTCCTACGAGCAGTACTTC. Translation gives CASTGSYEQYF.

This clonotype has ten or more counts. This chain links TRBV11-3 with TRBJ1-2; tentatively, D is TRBD1 (5 bases). The CDR3 spans 12 residues. V was cut by 0 bases and J by 6 bases, with 5 bases left in between. Germline V gives CDR1 SGHNT, CDR2 YENEEA. The CDR3 region is CASSLDRDGYTF. As DNA, the CDR3 is TGTGCCAGCAGCTTAGACAGGGATGGCTACACCTTC. The entire variable domain, with the rest obtained from reference TRBV11-3 and TRBJ1-2, is as follows: EAGVVQSPRYKIIEKKQPVAFWCNPISGHNTLYWYLQNLGQGPELLIRYENEEAVDDSQLPKDRFSAERLKGVDSTLKIQPAELGDSAVYLCASSLDRDGYTFGSGTRLTVV.

This clonotype was seen repeatedly, ten times or more. The chain is built from TRBV12-3 or TRBV12-4 and TRBJ1-2; D ambiguous. The CDR3 covers 13 residues. V was pared by 3 bases and J by 2 bases, with 7 bases between. The CDR3 DNA sequence: TGTGCCAGCAGTTTGATTGGGAACTATGGCTACACCTTC. Amino acid sequence: CASSLIGNYGYTF.

In its sample, this clonotype was seen many times. This chain connects TRBV20-1 to TRBJ2-7, with D tentatively TRBD2 (7 bases). CDR3 length: 12 residues. Germline CDR1 is DFQATT and CDR2 is SNEGSKA (reference sequence). V lost 5 bases and J lost 4, with 12 bases in between. The CDR3 coding sequence is TGCAGTGCTGGAAGGGGGGGATACGAGCAGTACTTC. It codes for CSAGRGGYEQYF.

This clonotype was seen ten or more times. The chain combines TRBV19 with TRBJ1-1; no reliable D call. This CDR3 is built from 13 residues. The germline CDR1 and CDR2 sequences are LNHDA and SQIVND (reference sequence). Trimming took off 4 bases at V and 5 bases at J, with 11 bases between the two ends. The CDR3 sequence is CASSKRGGTEAFF. CDR3 nucleotide sequence: TGTGCCAGTAGTAAACGAGGAGGGACTGAAGCTTTCTTT.

In its sample, this clonotype was seen many times. The chain links TRBV11-3 to TRBJ2-3, with 7 bases matching TRBD2. CDR1 and CDR2 from the germline V gene are SGHNT and YENEEA. Trimming took 3 bases from V and 5 from J; bases not matched to a gene: 8. CDR3 length equals 15 residues. CDR3 nucleotide sequence: TGTGCCAGCAGCTTGTGGGAGGGCCAGGAAGATACGCAGTATTTT. This codes for CASSLWEGQEDTQYF.

The chain carries TRBV2 and TRBJ2-2; 13 bases are a match to TRBD2. The CDR3 runs to 17 residues. In germline, CDR1 is SNHLY, CDR2 FYNNEI. Trimming cost V 7 bases and J 6 bases; bases outside gene matches: 11. CDR3 in amino acids: CASNALGLAGVPGELFF. The CDR3 region has the DNA TGTGCCAGCAATGCACTCGGACTAGCGGGAGTTCCCGGGGAGCTGTTTTTT.

As concerns this clonotype: This may come from a read error, since a much larger clone is one base off. The gene calls are TRBV9 and TRBJ1-5; 7 positions match TRBD1. This CDR3 contains 14 residues. V dropped 0 bases and J dropped 7; count of bases not matched to a gene: 4. The germline V gene has CDR1 SGDLS and CDR2 YYNGEE. The CDR3 coding sequence is TGTGCCAGCAGCGTAGGACAGGGCGCCCAGCCCCAGCATTTT. Its translation: CASSVGQGAQPQHF.

This clonotype showed up many times. The chain joins TRBV30 to TRBJ2-1; 8 nucleotides match TRBD2. J gave up 2 bases and V 2 bases, and 8 bases lay outside the gene matches. The CDR3 runs 16 residues. Germline V gives CDR1 GTSNPN, CDR2 SVGIG (reference sequence). Here the CDR3 DNA reads TGTGCCTGGAGTTATCTCAGCGGGGGCGCCTACAATGAGCAGTTCTTC. It codes for CAWSYLSGGAYNEQFF.

This clonotype has a count of ten or more. V gene TRBV6-5 combines with J gene TRBJ2-5; D possibly corresponds to TRBD2 (5 bases). CDR3 length: 14 residues. V was pared by 2 bases and J by 5 bases, with 12 bases between. The germline V gene has CDR1 MNHEY and CDR2 SVGAGI. This CDR3 is CASSYRGSLETQYF. DNA of the CDR3: TGTGCCAGCAGTTACCGTGGGAGCCTCGAGACCCAGTACTTC.

This chain connects TRBV20-1 to TRBJ2-2, with D possibly matching TRBD2 (6 bases). Germline V gene lookup returns CDR1 DFQATT and CDR2 SNEGSKA (reference sequence). CDR3 size: 14 residues. V was shortened by 6 bases and J by 7 bases, with 18 bases between the two germline ends. Here the CDR3 reads CSAFHRGAGGELFF. CDR3 nucleotide sequence: TGCAGTGCCTTCCATCGAGGAGCGGGCGGGGAGCTGTTTTTT.

This clonotype was found many times. The chain combines TRBV11-3 with TRBJ2-5; tentatively, D is TRBD2 (5 bases). Germline CDR1 SGHNT, CDR2 YENEEA. The CDR3 is made up of 17 amino acids. V was cut by 2 bases and J by 4 bases, with 20 bases left in between. CDR3 coding DNA: TGTGCCAGCAGCTTACCCCACGGGCCTCGGGATGGAGAGACCCAGTACTTC. Translated, it gives CASSLPHGPRDGETQYF.

At least ten counts were recorded for this clonotype. The chain couples TRBV3-1 to TRBJ1-4; D unresolved. The CDR3 spans 16 residues. The V end was cut by 0 bases, the J end by 2 bases, with 10 bases between. CDR1 is LGHDT and CDR2 is YNNKEL in the germline V gene (reference sequence). CDR3 bases: TGTGCCAGCAGCCAAGAAGTCCCTTCCACTAATGAAAAACTGTTTTTT. It translates to CASSQEVPSTNEKLFF.

At least ten counts were recorded for this clonotype. This chain connects TRBV20-1 to TRBJ1-1; 7 nucleotides align to TRBD1. CDR1 and CDR2 from the germline V gene are DFQATT and SNEGSKA (reference sequence). V dropped 5 bases and J dropped 4; count of bases not matched to a gene: 13. The CDR3 loop spans 15 amino acids. CDR3 amino acids: CSAATGLSVGTEAFF. In DNA, the CDR3 is TGCAGTGCTGCGACAGGGCTATCGGTGGGCACTGAAGCTTTCTTT.

The V call is TRBV11-2, the J call TRBJ2-7, with 12 bases matching TRBD2. Germline CDR1 SGHAT, CDR2 FQNNGV. Trimming took 1 base from V and 5 from J; bases not matched to a gene: 3. The CDR3 is 15 residues long. CDR3 sequence reads: CASSLGTSGINEQYF. The CDR3 DNA sequence: TGTGCCAGCAGCTTAGGGACTAGCGGGATCAACGAGCAGTACTTC.

The gene calls are TRBV2 and TRBJ2-1; the D gene is possibly TRBD1 (5 bases). Trimming took 3 bases from V and 4 from J, leaving 13 bases between them. CDR3 length: 15 amino acids. Germline V lookup: CDR1 SNHLY, CDR2 FYNNEI. CDR3 nucleotides: TGTGCCAGCAGTGATCGGCCAGGGCCATACAATGAGCAGTTCTTC. Residues: CASSDRPGPYNEQFF.

This clonotype was recorded at least ten times. The chain recombines TRBV5-1 with TRBJ2-3; D uncertain. The CDR3 is 14 amino acids. V dropped 0 bases and J dropped 5 bases, with 10 bases sitting between them. Germline assignment: CDR1 SGHRS and CDR2 YFSETQ. This chain's CDR3 is CASSLDHPRDTQYF. Written as DNA, the CDR3 is TGCGCCAGCAGCTTGGACCACCCCCGAGATACGCAGTATTTT.

This clonotype was counted ten times or more. The rearrangement links TRBV27 to TRBJ2-1; D not resolved. The CDR3 is 12 amino acids. The germline V gene has CDR1 MNHEY and CDR2 SMNVEV (reference sequence). The V and J ends lost 2 bases and 10 bases respectively, with 9 bases between them. CDR3 protein: CASSLVGLEQFF. CDR3 bases: TGTGCCAGCAGTTTAGTGGGCTTGGAGCAGTTCTTC.

This clonotype was detected many times. This chain links TRBV7-9 with TRBJ2-3; 7 bases map to TRBD2. Trimming cost V 1 base and J 2 bases; bases outside gene matches: 9. Germline V CDR1 and CDR2: SEHNR, FQNEAQ (reference sequence). The CDR3 consists of 17 residues. CDR3 loop: CASSLDLASGPTDTQYF. DNA for the CDR3: TGTGCCAGCAGCTTAGACCTCGCTAGCGGACCCACAGATACGCAGTATTTT.